The source of this TCR beta chain is a study of blood T cells in healthy people across ages. Sample donors were healthy Caucasian individuals that came from Russia, aged roughly 6 to 100. V was trimmed by 6 bases and J by 1 base, leaving 14 bases between them. The germline V gene has CDR1 SQVTM and CDR2 ANQGSEA. The CDR3 runs 14 residues. For the second PCR, which ran for about 6 to 11 cycles, a sample-barcoded 5' primer and a J-beta primer mix were used. Each CDR3 protein is one row after TCRdb ran MiXCR on the 5' RACE reads. The data contain roughly 570,000 distinct CDR3 sequences, 27% of them seen just once; the ten biggest clones take up roughly 18%.

This TCR derives from a woman between 65 and 79 years old in good health. Input material: blood. The V call is TRBV29-1, the J call TRBJ2-3; TRBD2 might be the D (5 bases). In nucleotides, the CDR3 is TGCAGCGTAGCTCTCAGCGGAGGCACAGATACGCAGTATTTT. Its protein product is CSVALSGGTDTQYF.